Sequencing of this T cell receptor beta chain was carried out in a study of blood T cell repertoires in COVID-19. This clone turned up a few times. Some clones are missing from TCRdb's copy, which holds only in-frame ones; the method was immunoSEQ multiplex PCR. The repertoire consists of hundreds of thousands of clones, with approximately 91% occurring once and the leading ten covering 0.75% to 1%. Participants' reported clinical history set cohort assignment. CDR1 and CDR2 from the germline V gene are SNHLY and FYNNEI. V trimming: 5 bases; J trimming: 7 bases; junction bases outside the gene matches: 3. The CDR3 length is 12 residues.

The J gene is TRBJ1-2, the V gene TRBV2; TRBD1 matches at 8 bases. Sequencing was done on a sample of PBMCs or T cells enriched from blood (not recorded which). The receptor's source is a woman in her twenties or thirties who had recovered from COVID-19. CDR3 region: CASSPGGIGYTF. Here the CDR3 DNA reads TGTGCCAGCAGTCCAGGGGGCATTGGCTACACCTTC. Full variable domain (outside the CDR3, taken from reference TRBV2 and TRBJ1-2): EPEVTQTPSHQVTQMGQEVILRCVPISNHLYFYWYRQILGQKVEFLVSFYNNEISEKSEIFDDQFSVERPDGSNFTLKIRSTKLEDSAMYFCASSPGGIGYTFGSGTRLTVV.